These 28 T cell receptor beta chains originate from one sample sequenced in a study of blood T cell repertoires in COVID-19. The table came from immunoSEQ multiplex PCR; TCRdb's copy has only in-frame clones and leaves some out. Here the sample spans about 140,000 clones, around 86% being singletons. Material: peripheral blood. Receptor source: a woman aged 55-69 years with active or convalescent COVID-19.

This clone came up a few times. This chain connects TRBV16 to TRBJ1-5; 7 nucleotides align to TRBD1. Germline assignment: CDR1 KGHSY and CDR2 FQNENV. V lost 4 bases and J lost 6; bases outside the gene matches: 6. The CDR3 consists of 14 residues. The CDR3 DNA sequence: TGTGCCAGCAGCCTGCAAGGGGGCAGTCAGCCCCAGCATTTT. This encodes CASSLQGGSQPQHF.

This clone was recorded once. The chain joins TRBV29-1 to TRBJ1-2; D gene unclear. Trimming shortened V by 4 bases and J by 3 bases, and 12 bases separated the two germline ends. CDR1 SQVTM and CDR2 ANQGSEA come from the germline V gene. The CDR3 totals 13 residues. The CDR3 nucleotides are TGCAGCGTTGCTAAGCAGGACTACTATGGCTACACCTTC. It specifies CSVAKQDYYGYTF.

This chain uses TRBV7-2 with TRBJ2-1, with TRBD1 matching 8 bases. Germline-derived CDR1 and CDR2 are SGHTA and FQGNSA. This CDR3 region has 16 residues. The J segment lost 9 bases and the V segment lost 5 bases, leaving 15 bases of the junction unmatched. The CDR3, as DNA: TGTGCCAGCAGCCGCTCGGCGGGGCAGGGGGCTTTTGAGCAGTTCTTC. Protein sequence: CASSRSAGQGAFEQFF.

The V gene is TRBV4-3, the J gene TRBJ2-3, with D possibly matching TRBD2 (5 bases). The CDR3 covers 15 residues. Germline V gene data show CDR1 as LGHNA and CDR2 as YSLEER. Trimming stripped 1 base from V and 3 bases from J, with 11 bases between. The CDR3 loop reads CASSQVDRTTDTQYF. The CDR3 nucleotides read TGCGCCAGCAGCCAAGTAGACCGGACTACAGATACGCAGTATTTT.

The rearrangement uses TRBV5-5 and TRBJ2-1; tentatively, D is TRBD2 (6 bases). Germline CDR1 and CDR2: SGHKS and YYEKEE (reference sequence). The CDR3 is 16 amino acids. Trimming stripped 2 bases from V and 0 bases from J, with 12 bases between. As DNA, the CDR3 is TGTGCCAGCAGCTTATGGGGGGTTAGCTCCTACAATGAGCAGTTCTTC. Translating it yields CASSLWGVSSYNEQFF.

The chain combines TRBV7-8 with TRBJ2-5; the D gene is possibly TRBD1 (5 bases). V lost 2 bases, J lost 5 bases, and 12 bases lay in between. CDR1 and CDR2 (germline): SGHVS, FQNEAQ. The CDR3 runs to 14 residues. For the CDR3, the DNA is TGTGCCAGCAGCTTAAGAAGGACATCGGAGACCCAGTACTTC. The encoded protein is CASSLRRTSETQYF. Combining the CDR3 with reference TRBV7-8 and TRBJ2-5 gives the whole variable domain GAGVSQSPRYKVAKRGQDVALRCDPISGHVSLFWYQQALGQGPEFLTYFQNEAQLDKSGLPSDRFFAERPEGSVSTLKIQRTQQEDSAVYLCASSLRRTSETQYFGPGTRLLVL.

This sequence joins TRBV7-2 and TRBJ2-1; possible D gene TRBD2, 6 bases. V lost 5 bases, J lost 0 bases, and 17 bases lay in between. Germline lookup yields CDR1 SGHTA and CDR2 FQGNSA. CDR3 size: 17 residues. CDR3 region: CASSRLLAFDSYNEQFF. For the CDR3, the DNA is TGTGCCAGCAGCAGACTCCTAGCGTTTGACTCCTACAATGAGCAGTTCTTC.

This chain joins TRBV19 and TRBJ2-5, with D perhaps TRBD1 (6 bases). Germline-derived CDR1 and CDR2 are LNHDA and SQIVND (reference sequence). The CDR3 has 14 amino acids. V gave up 3 bases and J gave up 2 bases, with 10 bases separating them. The CDR3 sequence is CASSMGAGQETQYF. The DNA of the CDR3 is TGTGCCAGTAGTATGGGGGCTGGTCAAGAGACCCAGTACTTC.

The rearrangement uses TRBV7-9 and TRBJ1-1; 10 bases are a match to TRBD1. Germline assignment: CDR1 SEHNR and CDR2 FQNEAQ (reference sequence). Losses at the gene ends were 5 bases for V and 4 bases for J; bases not matched to a gene: 7. The CDR3 contains 15 residues. The CDR3 nucleotides read TGTGCCAGCAGCCCTATCGGGACAGGGGCCACTGAAGCTTTCTTT. It encodes CASSPIGTGATEAFF.

The rearrangement links TRBV20-1 to TRBJ2-3, with TRBD2 as a possible D gene (5 bases). There are 11 residues in the CDR3. V gave up 6 bases and J gave up 10 bases, with 14 bases separating them. Germline V lookup: CDR1 DFQATT, CDR2 SNEGSKA (reference sequence). The CDR3 is CSAPSRPAQYF. In nucleotides, the CDR3 is TGCAGTGCCCCTAGCCGTCCCGCGCAGTATTTT.

V and J are TRBV19 and TRBJ2-6; D is undetermined. Germline CDR1 LNHDA, CDR2 SQIVND (reference sequence). V was clipped by 6 bases and J by 2 bases, with 8 bases between them. CDR3 length equals 14 residues. The CDR3 sequence: CASRAQAGANVLTF. In DNA form, the CDR3 reads TGTGCCAGTAGAGCCCAGGCTGGGGCCAACGTCCTGACTTTC.

As regards this clone: This specimen includes other DNA sequences encoding the same CDR3. V usage is TRBV9 and J usage is TRBJ2-1; 7 bases line up with TRBD2. The J segment lost 13 bases and the V segment lost 3 bases, leaving 7 bases of the junction unmatched. Germline values: CDR1 SGDLS, CDR2 YYNGEE. CDR3 length equals 12 residues. For the CDR3, the DNA is TGTGCCAGCAGCGAGCCGGGACTAACACAGTTCTTC. This translates into CASSEPGLTQFF.

The chain carries TRBV24-1 and TRBJ1-5, with D unresolved. Germline lookup yields CDR1 KGHDR and CDR2 SFDVKD. The CDR3 has 13 residues. CDR3 DNA: TGTGCTTCCGAAAGCGGAATTAATCAGCCCCAGCATTTT. Translating it yields CASESGINQPQHF.

V usage is TRBV5-1 and J usage is TRBJ2-3; possibly TRBD1 for D (6 bases). Trimming shortened V by 2 bases and J by 2 bases, and 18 bases separated the two germline ends. CDR3 size: 17 residues. Germline CDR1 and CDR2: SGHRS and YFSETQ. The CDR3 DNA is TGCGCCAGCAGCTTAAAGGAGTATATGGGGGCCACAGATACGCAGTATTTT. This gives the protein CASSLKEYMGATDTQYF.

The chain uses TRBV5-4 and TRBJ1-1, with D unresolved. In germline, CDR1 is SGHNT, CDR2 YYREEE (reference sequence). With 2 bases removed from V and 1 base from J, the gap between germline ends came to 15 bases. There are 16 residues in the CDR3. In DNA form, the CDR3 reads TGTGCCAGCAGCTTAGATACAGTCCTCTCGAACACTGAAGCTTTCTTT. Encoded protein: CASSLDTVLSNTEAFF.

The genes are TRBV28 and TRBJ1-1; TRBD1 agrees at 10 bases. CDR1 and CDR2 from the germline V gene are MDHEN and SYDVKM. The CDR3 totals 13 residues. The V and J ends lost 6 bases and 4 bases, in that order; junction bases with no gene match: 2. The CDR3 DNA follows: TGTGCCAGCAGCTGGGACAGGGGCACTGAAGCTTTCTTT. Its translation is CASSWDRGTEAFF.

J is TRBJ2-7 and V is TRBV23-1, with D possibly being TRBD1 (5 bases). TRBV23-1 is an open reading frame, and its role is uncertain. V gave up 8 bases and J gave up 0 bases, with 17 bases separating them. CDR3 size: 15 residues. The CDR3 region has the DNA TGCGCCAGCGGAATTCGACAGAAGAGCTCCTACGAGCAGTACGTC. Amino acid sequence: CASGIRQKSSYEQYV.

This clone was recorded a few times. This sequence joins TRBV21-1 and TRBJ2-4; the table's TRBD1 call for D was not verified on the DNA. TRBV21-1 is given as a pseudogene. This CDR3 contains 17 residues. The CDR3 DNA follows: TGTGCCAGCACCAGGGACAGGGGCACCTACAGCAAAAACATTCAGTACTTC. It encodes CASTRDRGTYSKNIQYF.

The rearrangement links TRBV7-9 to TRBJ1-6; 8 nucleotides match TRBD1. CDR3 length: 15 residues. J gave up 7 bases and V 1 base, and 3 bases lay outside the gene matches. Germline CDR1 and CDR2: SEHNR and FQNEAQ (reference sequence). The DNA for the CDR3 is TGTGCCAGCAGCTTAGGGACAGGGCGAAATTCACCCCTCCACTTT. Protein sequence: CASSLGTGRNSPLHF.

V usage is TRBV3-1 (or the pseudogene TRBV3-2) and J usage is TRBJ2-3, with D possibly matching TRBD1 (5 bases). Germline values: CDR1 LGHDT, CDR2 YNNKEL (reference sequence). V was trimmed by 4 bases and J by 1 base, leaving 24 bases between them. The CDR3 is 19 amino acids. This CDR3 reads CASSPNLLSVGARTDTQYF. The CDR3 nucleotides are TGTGCCAGCAGCCCAAATCTTCTTTCAGTTGGGGCCCGCACAGATACGCAGTATTTT.

This sequence joins TRBV7-6 and TRBJ1-4, with 9 bases matching TRBD1. Germline CDR1 is SGHVS and CDR2 is FNYEAQ. The CDR3 has 17 amino acids. Trimming took 4 bases from V and 6 from J; bases not matched to a gene: 12. This chain's CDR3 is CASSSPTGGTNDEKLFF. The CDR3 nucleotides read TGTGCCAGCAGCTCCCCGACAGGGGGTACGAATGATGAAAAACTGTTTTTT.

The CDR3 sequence is CASSWGVKGNSPLHF. CDR3 DNA sequence: TGTGCCAGCAGCTGGGGGGTGAAGGGAAATTCACCCCTCCACTTT. This chain uses TRBV5-6 with TRBJ1-6; a possible D gene is TRBD1 (5 bases). Per germline, CDR1 SGHDT and CDR2 YYEEEE. The V and J ends lost 3 bases and 7 bases respectively, with 14 bases between them. The CDR3 runs to 15 residues.

V usage is TRBV30 and J usage is TRBJ1-5; 9 positions match TRBD1. The V and J ends lost 4 bases and 4 bases, in that order; junction bases with no gene match: 8. CDR1 GTSNPN and CDR2 SVGIG come from the germline V gene (reference sequence). This CDR3 has 15 amino acids. The CDR3 loop reads CAWIEQGAGNQPQHF. Written as DNA, the CDR3 is TGTGCCTGGATCGAACAGGGGGCTGGAAATCAGCCCCAGCATTTT.

The chain is built from TRBV5-5 and TRBJ1-6; weak D call: TRBD1 (5 bases). The CDR3 is made up of 18 amino acids. Trimming cost V 0 bases and J 7 bases, with 20 bases left between them. Germline loops: CDR1 SGHKS, CDR2 YYEKEE (reference sequence). This CDR3 is CASSLGGAGAPGNSPLHF. DNA for the CDR3: TGTGCCAGCAGCTTGGGAGGGGCGGGAGCCCCGGGGAATTCACCCCTCCACTTT.

As concerns this clone: One junction end does not reproduce the germline sequence, and a read error may be involved. J is TRBJ1-1 and V is TRBV15, with D possibly matching TRBD1 (5 bases). This CDR3 has 16 residues. Germline CDR1 reads LNHNV; CDR2 reads YYDKDF (reference sequence). The DNA of the CDR3 is TGTGCCACCAGGAGAGACATGGGGGGGAGAGGCACTGAAGCTTTCTTT. Translated, it gives CATRRDMGGRGTEAFF.

The CDR3 sequence: CASIRQGGLSTF. CDR3 nucleotides: TGTGCCAGCATACGGCAGGGGGGTCTTAGCACCTTC. The chain couples TRBV2 to TRBJ1-2; 7 positions agree with TRBD1. Germline V gene lookup returns CDR1 SNHLY and CDR2 FYNNEI. This CDR3 comprises 12 residues. V was pared by 7 bases and J by 13 bases, with 12 bases of the junction left unmatched.

The chain links TRBV10-2 to TRBJ2-7; the match to TRBD1 covers 9 bases. The V gene's germline CDR1 is WSHSY and CDR2 SAAADI. The V and J ends lost 6 bases and 3 bases, in that order; junction bases with no gene match: 6. The CDR3 runs to 14 residues. Here the CDR3 DNA reads TGCGCCAGCAGGCCGGGACAGGGAGGCTACGAGCAGTACGTC. This gives the protein CASRPGQGGYEQYV.

The V call is TRBV28, the J call TRBJ1-2; D remains unclear. Germline-derived CDR1 and CDR2 are MDHEN and SYDVKM. V lost 4 bases and J lost 8, with 23 bases in between. The CDR3 loop spans 16 amino acids. CDR3 amino acids: CASSSPPVPTPRGYTF. CDR3 sequence (DNA): TGTGCCAGCAGTTCCCCTCCAGTACCCACCCCGCGGGGCTACACCTTC.